The next 21 T cell receptor beta chains were all read from a single sample in a study of Tregs in tolerant kidney transplant recipients. Assay: immunoSEQ multiplex PCR; the TCRdb copy retains only in-frame clones and omits some. The sample has under 90,000 clones, roughly nine tenths seen once. Related graft donors supplied nonmyeloablative bone marrow transplants, and mixed chimerism was transient. Sequenced material: CD4+ T cells from blood (PBMCs), taken 24 months after the transplant. These receptors were obtained from a human patient who received a combined kidney and bone marrow transplant. Some T cells may trace back to the graft donor.

The chain has TRBV4-3 and TRBJ2-1; 9 positions match TRBD1. The length of the CDR3 is 14 residues. Trimming removed 4 bases from V and 8 bases from J; junction bases left unmatched: 6. The germline gives CDR1 LGHNA, CDR2 YSLEER. The CDR3 DNA sequence: TGCGCCAGCAGCCCTATGACAGGGGGGTATGAGCAGTTCTTC. Protein product: CASSPMTGGYEQFF.

The CDR3 DNA sequence: TGTGCCAGTAGTCTCCGACAGACAGATACGCAGTATTTT. Amino acids: CASSLRQTDTQYF. This chain joins TRBV19 and TRBJ2-3; D may be TRBD1 (5 bases). Germline loops: CDR1 LNHDA, CDR2 SQIVND (reference sequence). The V gene lost 5 bases and the J gene lost 3 bases, with 9 bases spanning the gap. The CDR3 has 13 amino acids.

This clone occurred once. The chain employs TRBV27 and TRBJ2-4; TRBD2 matches 15 bases. Germline V gene data show CDR1 as MNHEY and CDR2 as SMNVEV (reference sequence). The CDR3 is 20 residues long. Trimming took 1 base from V and 1 from J; bases not matched to a gene: 8. The CDR3 DNA reads TGTGCCAGCAGTTTATATCCCCCCGGACTAGCGGGAGGGGCCAAAAACATTCAGTACTTC. Translated, it gives CASSLYPPGLAGGAKNIQYF.

V usage is TRBV6-1 and J usage is TRBJ1-2; D is unclear. The CDR3 is 13 residues long. Trimming pared 3 bases from V and 3 bases from J, leaving 8 bases between. Germline loops: CDR1 MNHNS, CDR2 SASEGT. CDR3 DNA: TGTGCCAGCAGTGACATGGCGGACTATGGCTACACCTTC. Translation gives CASSDMADYGYTF.

The rearrangement joins TRBV7-2 to TRBJ2-1; 8 bases map to TRBD2. The CDR3 has 15 amino acids. V lost 7 bases to trimming and J lost 9 bases; unmatched junction nucleotides: 14. Germline V gene sequence: CDR1 SGHTA, CDR2 FQGNSA. In nucleotides, the CDR3 is TGTGCCAGCACCAGGAGGGTCCCGGGGGGGGGTGAGCAGTTCTTC. Translation: CASTRRVPGGGEQFF. Together with reference TRBV7-2 and TRBJ2-1, the CDR3 gives the full variable domain: GAGVSQSPSNKVTEKGKDVELRCDPISGHTALYWYRQSLGQGLEFLIYFQGNSAPDKSGLPSDRFSAERTGGSVSTLTIQRTQQEDSAVYLCASTRRVPGGGEQFFGPGTRLTVL.

The V gene is TRBV30, the J gene TRBJ2-1; tentatively, D is TRBD2 (5 bases). Germline lookup yields CDR1 GTSNPN and CDR2 SVGIG (reference sequence). Trimming removed 1 base at V and 4 bases at J, with 11 bases between. The CDR3 has 14 amino acids. The CDR3 DNA reads as TGTGCCTGGAGTGCTGGCGGGCTATACAATGAGCAGTTCTTC. It specifies CAWSAGGLYNEQFF.

This chain joins TRBV7-9 and TRBJ2-7; D perhaps matches TRBD2 (5 bases). CDR1 and CDR2 from the germline V gene are SEHNR and FQNEAQ (reference sequence). The ends were cut back, 4 bases at V and 7 bases at J, with 17 bases in the middle. The CDR3 spans 14 residues. CDR3 residues: CASSWGVLMGEQYF. CDR3 sequence (DNA): TGTGCCAGCAGCTGGGGAGTTCTGATGGGGGAGCAGTACTTC. Filled out from reference TRBV7-9 and TRBJ2-7, the complete variable domain reads DTGVSQNPRHKITKRGQNVTFRCDPISEHNRLYWYRQTLGQGPEFLTYFQNEAQLEKSRLLSDRFSAERPKGSFSTLEIQRTEQGDSAMYLCASSWGVLMGEQYFGPGTRLTVT.

The gene calls are TRBV6-5 and TRBJ1-5, with TRBD1 as a possible D gene (5 bases). Germline values: CDR1 MNHEY, CDR2 SVGAGI. The CDR3 is 15 residues long. Trimming pared 8 bases from V and 1 base from J, leaving 15 bases between. CDR3 region: CASGFPGGSNQPQHF. The CDR3 DNA follows: TGTGCCAGCGGTTTCCCCGGGGGGAGCAATCAGCCCCAGCATTTT.

Regarding this clone: Other DNA sequences in this sample translate to the same CDR3. This chain uses TRBV27 with TRBJ1-6; perhaps TRBD1 as D (5 bases). The CDR3 is made up of 17 amino acids. Germline V gives CDR1 MNHEY, CDR2 SMNVEV (reference sequence). V was trimmed by 5 bases and J by 0 bases, leaving 14 bases between them. CDR3: CASSGDLLSSYNSPLHF. The CDR3 region has the DNA TGTGCCAGCAGTGGGGACTTGTTGAGCTCCTATAATTCACCCCTCCACTTT.

The chain carries TRBV2 and TRBJ1-5; 7 bases map to TRBD1. Germline V CDR1 and CDR2: SNHLY, FYNNEI. The trim removed 8 bases at V and 2 bases at J, leaving 3 bases unmatched. The CDR3 spans 13 residues. The CDR3: CASRGQGNQPQHF. The CDR3 bases are TGTGCCAGCCGAGGACAGGGCAATCAGCCCCAGCATTTT.

The chain is built from TRBV10-3 and TRBJ2-2, with D tentatively TRBD2 (6 bases). The V and J ends lost 7 bases and 0 bases respectively, with 12 bases between them. Germline CDR1 ENHRY, CDR2 SYGVKD. The CDR3 consists of 15 residues. The CDR3 DNA sequence: TGTGCCATCACGGCGCTAGCGTCGAACACCGGGGAGCTGTTTTTT. It translates to CAITALASNTGELFF.

The chain carries TRBV14 and TRBJ2-3; 7 bases are a match to TRBD1. Germline lookup yields CDR1 SGHDN and CDR2 FVKESK. The trim removed 9 bases at V and 5 bases at J, leaving 8 bases unmatched. The CDR3 extends over 13 amino acids. The CDR3 DNA reads as TGTGCCAGACAGGGGAGTAGTAGAGATACGCAGTATTTT. Protein sequence: CARQGSSRDTQYF.

The V gene is TRBV9, the J gene TRBJ2-5; D is perhaps TRBD1 (6 bases). The CDR3 runs 15 residues. Trimming took off 0 bases at V and 5 bases at J, with 14 bases between the two ends. Germline-derived CDR1 and CDR2 are SGDLS and YYNGEE. The CDR3, as DNA: TGTGCCAGCAGCGTAGCTGGCAGGGGCTGGGAGACCCAGTACTTC. As protein: CASSVAGRGWETQYF. Variable domain in full (rest from reference TRBV9 and TRBJ2-5): DSGVTQTPKHLITATGQRVTLRCSPRSGDLSVYWYQQSLDQGLQFLIQYYNGEERAKGNILERFSAQQFPDLHSELNLSSLELGDSALYFCASSVAGRGWETQYFGPGTRLLVL.

The sample holds a few counts of this clone. The V and J genes are TRBV2 and TRBJ1-2; D is unclear. This CDR3 spans 12 amino acids. Germline V gene data show CDR1 as SNHLY and CDR2 as FYNNEI. Trimming took off 3 bases at V and 5 bases at J, with 7 bases between the two ends. In DNA form, the CDR3 reads TGTGCCAGCAGTGAGAGTAGTTATGGCTACACCTTC. It codes for CASSESSYGYTF.

The chain links TRBV19 to TRBJ2-6; tentatively, D is TRBD1 (6 bases). With 7 bases removed from V and 2 bases from J, the gap between germline ends came to 15 bases. Germline CDR1 reads LNHDA; CDR2 reads SQIVND (reference sequence). The CDR3 is made up of 16 amino acids. CDR3 in DNA: TGTGCCAGTAAAACCTGGTGGGGGCCTGGGGCCAACGTCCTGACTTTC. It is translated as CASKTWWGPGANVLTF. Full variable domain (remainder filled in from reference TRBV19 and TRBJ2-6): DGGITQSPKYLFRKEGQNVTLSCEQNLNHDAMYWYRQDPGQGLRLIYYSQIVNDFQKGDIAEGYSVSREKKESFPLTVTSAQKNPTAFYLCASKTWWGPGANVLTFGAGSRLTVL.

The V gene is TRBV11-1, the J gene TRBJ2-5, with TRBD2 matching over 9 bases. The CDR3 has 15 amino acids. After removal of 4 bases from V and 4 bases from J, the junction contained 7 bases not matched to a gene. Germline CDR1 SGHAT, CDR2 FQDESV (reference sequence). In DNA, the CDR3 is TGTGCCAGCAGCTACGGCGCGGGGGGGCTAGAGACCCAGTACTTC. Protein sequence: CASSYGAGGLETQYF. Drawing the rest from reference TRBV11-1 and TRBJ2-5, the complete variable domain is EAEVAQSPRYKITEKSQAVAFWCDPISGHATLYWYRQILGQGPELLVQFQDESVVDDSQLPKDRFSAERLKGVDSTLKIQPAELGDSAMYLCASSYGAGGLETQYFGPGTRLLVL.

The chain carries TRBV13 and TRBJ1-5; TRBD1 aligns across 9 bases. The germline CDR1 and CDR2 sequences are PRHDT and FYEKMQ (reference sequence). This CDR3 region has 15 residues. V lost 5 bases, J lost 4 bases, and 6 bases stayed unmatched. The CDR3 nucleotides are TGTGCCAGCAGCCGAACGGGGACAGGGAATCAGCCCCAGCATTTT. This encodes CASSRTGTGNQPQHF.

This chain joins TRBV11-2 and TRBJ2-5, with 11 bases fitting TRBD1. V gave up 5 bases and J gave up 5 bases; unmatched junction bases: 4. Looked up from germline, CDR1 is SGHAT and CDR2 is FQNNGV. This CDR3 region has 14 residues. CDR3 coding DNA: TGTGCCAGCAGCCGGACAGGGGGCAGGGAGACCCAGTACTTC. This codes for CASSRTGGRETQYF.

The chain links TRBV11-3 to TRBJ2-7, with 16 nucleotides matching TRBD2. Germline V gene data show CDR1 as SGHNT and CDR2 as YENEEA. CDR3 length: 16 residues. The trim removed 5 bases at V and 5 bases at J, leaving 6 bases unmatched. The CDR3 DNA follows: TGTGCCAGCAGCCCGGGACTAGCGGGAGGGCCTGACGAGCAGTACTTC. This sequence encodes CASSPGLAGGPDEQYF. Drawing the rest from reference TRBV11-3 and TRBJ2-7, the complete variable domain is EAGVVQSPRYKIIEKKQPVAFWCNPISGHNTLYWYLQNLGQGPELLIRYENEEAVDDSQLPKDRFSAERLKGVDSTLKIQPAELGDSAVYLCASSPGLAGGPDEQYFGPGTRLTVT.

The chain employs TRBV7-9 and TRBJ2-2, with unresolved D. The germline V gene has CDR1 SEHNR and CDR2 FQNEAQ (reference sequence). The V end was cut by 1 base, the J end by 3 bases, with 9 bases between. The CDR3 runs to 15 residues. CDR3 nucleotides: TGTGCCAGCAGCTTAGGGGTTGCGGACACCGGGGAGCTGTTTTTT. This translates into CASSLGVADTGELFF.

This chain links TRBV7-2 with TRBJ2-3, with D hard to call. V gave up 1 base and J gave up 2 bases, with 7 bases separating them. Germline CDR1 SGHTA, CDR2 FQGNSA. The CDR3 is 14 amino acids. The CDR3 nucleotides are TGTGCCAGCAGCTTAGGGGCATCCACAGATACGCAGTATTTT. This translates into CASSLGASTDTQYF. The full variable domain, with the rest looked up from reference TRBV7-2 and TRBJ2-3, is GAGVSQSPSNKVTEKGKDVELRCDPISGHTALYWYRQSLGQGLEFLIYFQGNSAPDKSGLPSDRFSAERTGGSVSTLTIQRTQQEDSAVYLCASSLGASTDTQYFGPGTRLTVL.